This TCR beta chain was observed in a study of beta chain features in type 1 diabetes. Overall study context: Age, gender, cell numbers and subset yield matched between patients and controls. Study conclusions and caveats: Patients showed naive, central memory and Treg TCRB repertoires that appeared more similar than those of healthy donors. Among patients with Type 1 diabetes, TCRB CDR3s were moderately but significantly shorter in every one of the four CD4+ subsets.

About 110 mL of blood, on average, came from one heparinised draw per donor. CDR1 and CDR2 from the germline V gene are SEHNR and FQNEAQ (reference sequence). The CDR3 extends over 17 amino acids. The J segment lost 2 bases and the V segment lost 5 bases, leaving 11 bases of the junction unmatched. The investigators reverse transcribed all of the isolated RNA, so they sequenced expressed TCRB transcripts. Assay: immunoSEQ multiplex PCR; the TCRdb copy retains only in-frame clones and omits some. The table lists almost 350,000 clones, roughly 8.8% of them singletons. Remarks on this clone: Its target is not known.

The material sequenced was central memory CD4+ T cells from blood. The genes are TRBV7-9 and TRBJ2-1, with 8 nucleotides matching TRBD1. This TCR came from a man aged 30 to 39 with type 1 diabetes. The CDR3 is CASSPAGQGTTYNEQFF. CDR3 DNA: TGTGCCAGCAGCCCCGCCGGACAGGGAACCACCTACAATGAGCAGTTCTTC.